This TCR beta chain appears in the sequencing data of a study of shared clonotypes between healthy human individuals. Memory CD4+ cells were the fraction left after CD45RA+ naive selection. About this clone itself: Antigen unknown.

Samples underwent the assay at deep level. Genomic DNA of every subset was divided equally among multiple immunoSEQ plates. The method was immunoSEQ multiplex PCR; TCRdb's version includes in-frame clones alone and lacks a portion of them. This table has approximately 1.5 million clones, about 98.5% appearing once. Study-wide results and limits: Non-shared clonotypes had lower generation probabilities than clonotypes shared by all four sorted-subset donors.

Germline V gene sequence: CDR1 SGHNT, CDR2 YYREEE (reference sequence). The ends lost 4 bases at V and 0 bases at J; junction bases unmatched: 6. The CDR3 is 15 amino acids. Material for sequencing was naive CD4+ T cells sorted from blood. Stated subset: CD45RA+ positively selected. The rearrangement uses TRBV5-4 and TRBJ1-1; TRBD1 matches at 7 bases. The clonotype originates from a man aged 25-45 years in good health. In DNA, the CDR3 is TGTGCCAGCAGCCCTGCGGGACAGATGAACACTGAAGCTTTCTTT. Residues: CASSPAGQMNTEAFF.